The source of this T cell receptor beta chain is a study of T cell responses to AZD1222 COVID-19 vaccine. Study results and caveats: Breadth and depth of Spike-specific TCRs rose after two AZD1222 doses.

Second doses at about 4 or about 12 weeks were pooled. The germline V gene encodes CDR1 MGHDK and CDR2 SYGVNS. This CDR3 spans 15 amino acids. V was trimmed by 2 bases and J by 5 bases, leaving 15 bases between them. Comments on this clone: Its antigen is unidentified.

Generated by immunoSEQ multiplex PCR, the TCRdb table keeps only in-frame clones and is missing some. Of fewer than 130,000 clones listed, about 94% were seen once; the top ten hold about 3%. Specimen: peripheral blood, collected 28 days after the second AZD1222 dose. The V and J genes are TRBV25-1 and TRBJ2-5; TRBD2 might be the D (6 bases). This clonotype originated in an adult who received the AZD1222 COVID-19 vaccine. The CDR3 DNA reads TGTGCCAGCAGTGAACCGAGGGGCGCGGGGGAGACCCAGTACTTC. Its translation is CASSEPRGAGETQYF. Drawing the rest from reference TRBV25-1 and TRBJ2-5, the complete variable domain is EADIYQTPRYLVIGTGKKITLECSQTMGHDKMYWYQQDPGMELHLIHYSYGVNSTEKGDLSSESTVSRIRTEHFPLTLESARPSHTSQYLCASSEPRGAGETQYFGPGTRLLVL.